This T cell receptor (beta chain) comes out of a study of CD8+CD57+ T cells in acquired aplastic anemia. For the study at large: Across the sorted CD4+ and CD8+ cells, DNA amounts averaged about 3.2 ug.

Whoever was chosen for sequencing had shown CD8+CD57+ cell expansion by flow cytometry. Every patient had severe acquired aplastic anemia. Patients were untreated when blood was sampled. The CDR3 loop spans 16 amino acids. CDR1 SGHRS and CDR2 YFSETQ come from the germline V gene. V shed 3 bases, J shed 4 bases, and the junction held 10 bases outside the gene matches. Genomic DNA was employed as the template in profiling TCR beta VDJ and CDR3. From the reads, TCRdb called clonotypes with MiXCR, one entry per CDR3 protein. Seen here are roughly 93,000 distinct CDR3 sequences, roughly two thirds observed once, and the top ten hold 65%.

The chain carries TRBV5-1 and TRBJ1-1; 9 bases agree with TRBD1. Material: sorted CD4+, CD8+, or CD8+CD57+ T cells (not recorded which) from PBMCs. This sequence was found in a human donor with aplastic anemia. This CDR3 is CASSSNTGQGFTEAFF. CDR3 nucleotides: TGCGCCAGCAGCTCCAACACCGGACAGGGGTTCACTGAAGCTTTCTTT.